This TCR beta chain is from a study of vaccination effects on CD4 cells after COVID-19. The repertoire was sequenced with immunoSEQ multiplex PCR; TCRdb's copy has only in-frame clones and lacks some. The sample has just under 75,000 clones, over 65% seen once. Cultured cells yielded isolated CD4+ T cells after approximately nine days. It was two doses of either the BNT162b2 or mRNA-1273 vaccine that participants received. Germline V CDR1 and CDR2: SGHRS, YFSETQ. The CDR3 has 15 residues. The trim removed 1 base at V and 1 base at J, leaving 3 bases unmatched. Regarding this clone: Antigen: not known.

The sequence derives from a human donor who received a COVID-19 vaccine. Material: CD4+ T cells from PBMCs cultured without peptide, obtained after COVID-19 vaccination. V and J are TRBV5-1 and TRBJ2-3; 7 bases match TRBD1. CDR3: CASSLFGQGTDTQYF. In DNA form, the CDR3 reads TGCGCCAGCAGCTTGTTTGGACAGGGCACAGATACGCAGTATTTT.